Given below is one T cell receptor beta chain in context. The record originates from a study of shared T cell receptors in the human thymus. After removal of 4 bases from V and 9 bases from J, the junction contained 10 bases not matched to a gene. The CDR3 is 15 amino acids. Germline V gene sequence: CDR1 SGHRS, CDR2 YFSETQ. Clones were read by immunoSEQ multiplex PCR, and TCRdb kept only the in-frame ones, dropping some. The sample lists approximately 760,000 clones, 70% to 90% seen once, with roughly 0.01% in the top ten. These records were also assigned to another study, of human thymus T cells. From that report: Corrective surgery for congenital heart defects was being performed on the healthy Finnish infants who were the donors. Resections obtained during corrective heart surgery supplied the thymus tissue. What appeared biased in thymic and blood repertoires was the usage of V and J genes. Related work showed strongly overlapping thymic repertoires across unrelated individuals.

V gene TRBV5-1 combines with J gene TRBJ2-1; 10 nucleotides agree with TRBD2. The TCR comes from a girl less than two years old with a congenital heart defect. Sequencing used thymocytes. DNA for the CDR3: TGCGCCAGCAGCCGGACCACTAGCGGGGTTAGTGAGCAGTTCTTC. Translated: CASSRTTSGVSEQFF.